These 14 T cell receptor beta chains were sequenced from one sample in a study of CD8 T cells in Susac syndrome. When the RNA was reverse transcribed, random hexamers were used with an input of roughly 0.5 to 1 ug. TCRdb processed the immunoSEQ multiplex PCR reads anew with MiXCR; each CDR3 protein has one entry. The table lists 100,000 to 150,000 distinct CDR3 sequences, around 94% of them singletons, with over 0.2% in the top ten. The sequenced sample consisted of CD8+ T cells from PBMCs. These TCRs come from a human donor with Susac syndrome.

V gene TRBV6-5 combines with J gene TRBJ2-3; 10 bases agree with TRBD2. The trim removed 2 bases at V and 8 bases at J, leaving 13 bases unmatched. CDR1 MNHEY and CDR2 SVGAGI come from the germline V gene. This CDR3 contains 17 residues. The CDR3 region has the DNA TGTGCCAGCAGTTACGATCGGCCTAGCGGGGGCCTCCCTACGCAGTATTTT. It encodes CASSYDRPSGGLPTQYF.

The chain uses TRBV4-2 and TRBJ1-6; 9 positions match TRBD1. In germline, CDR1 is LGHNA, CDR2 YNFKEQ. CDR3 size: 16 residues. The junction had 10 bases not matched to a gene; V was cut back by 4 bases and J by 9 bases. CDR3 loop: CASSRELDRGGSPLHF. The CDR3 DNA sequence: TGTGCCAGCAGCCGAGAGCTCGACAGGGGGGGTTCACCCCTCCACTTT.

The J gene is TRBJ1-2, the V gene TRBV4-1; the D gene is possibly TRBD1 (6 bases). Germline V gives CDR1 MGHRA, CDR2 YSYEKL. Trimming stripped 0 bases from V and 2 bases from J, with 16 bases between. This CDR3 contains 17 residues. CDR3 region: CASSQDAGGISNYGYTF. CDR3 bases: TGCGCCAGCAGCCAAGATGCTGGGGGCATTTCCAACTATGGCTACACCTTC.

This clonotype has more than one count but fewer than ten. The rearrangement joins TRBV4-2 to TRBJ1-5; the D is unclear. V was cut by 1 base and J by 4 bases, with 2 bases left in between. The CDR3 has 12 residues. From germline, CDR1 is LGHNA and CDR2 YNFKEQ. CDR3 sequence: CASSQGNQPQHF. CDR3 in DNA: TGTGCCAGCAGCCAAGGAAATCAGCCCCAGCATTTT.

The V call is TRBV30, the J call TRBJ2-7, with D perhaps TRBD2 (5 bases). The V end was cut by 2 bases, the J end by 0 bases, with 11 bases between. The germline gives CDR1 GTSNPN, CDR2 SVGIG (reference sequence). The length of the CDR3 is 14 residues. The CDR3 sequence: CAWSQSGGSYEQYF. The CDR3 DNA is TGTGCCTGGAGTCAAAGCGGTGGCTCCTACGAGCAGTACTTC.

The chain carries TRBV3-1 and TRBJ2-5; D possibly corresponds to TRBD1 (6 bases). CDR3 length equals 13 residues. Trimming took off 3 bases at V and 5 bases at J, with 10 bases between the two ends. Germline loops: CDR1 LGHDT, CDR2 YNNKEL (reference sequence). CDR3 sequence (DNA): TGTGCCAGCAGCCACCGGGGACACGAGACCCAGTACTTC. It specifies CASSHRGHETQYF.

The CDR3 loop is CASSEVLAGGQRATDTQYF. DNA for the CDR3: TGTGCCAGCAGTGAGGTGTTAGCGGGGGGGCAAAGAGCAACAGATACGCAGTATTTT. The chain employs TRBV2 and TRBJ2-3; the match to TRBD2 covers 11 bases. V shed 3 bases and J 3 bases; nucleotides not matched to a gene: 14. Germline V gene lookup returns CDR1 SNHLY and CDR2 FYNNEI. The CDR3 consists of 19 residues.

The chain couples TRBV13 to TRBJ1-6; possibly TRBD1 for D (5 bases). Deletions cut 5 bases from V and 10 bases from J, with 12 bases between. The CDR3 is 13 amino acids. Germline V gene sequence: CDR1 PRHDT, CDR2 FYEKMQ (reference sequence). CDR3 in amino acids: CASSANRISPLHF. As DNA, the CDR3 is TGTGCCAGCAGCGCGAACAGGATCTCACCCCTCCACTTT.

This sequence joins TRBV29-1 and TRBJ2-5; TRBD2 aligns across 11 bases. With 1 base clipped from V and 7 bases from J, the junction kept 5 bases outside the gene matches. The CDR3 length is 14 residues. CDR1 is SQVTM, CDR2 ANQGSEA, per germline. The CDR3 here is CSVEGLAGGGTQYF. The CDR3 DNA is TGCAGCGTTGAAGGTCTAGCGGGAGGCGGGACCCAGTACTTC.

The chain joins TRBV2 to TRBJ2-7; D might be TRBD1 (5 bases). This CDR3 is built from 12 residues. Trimming shortened V by 6 bases and J by 2 bases, and 8 bases separated the two germline ends. In germline, CDR1 is SNHLY, CDR2 FYNNEI. The CDR3 spells CASRDTAYEQYF. The CDR3 nucleotides read TGTGCCAGCAGGGACACCGCCTACGAGCAGTACTTC.

The chain recombines TRBV30 with TRBJ2-2; D remains ambiguous. V lost 1 base to trimming and J lost 1 base, with 10 bases between them. CDR1 and CDR2 from the germline V gene are GTSNPN and SVGIG (reference sequence). The CDR3 spans 15 residues. The CDR3 reads CAWSDLYRNTGELFF. The CDR3 nucleotides read TGTGCCTGGAGTGACCTTTACAGGAACACCGGGGAGCTGTTTTTT.

This clonotype was seen just once. This chain joins TRBV9 and TRBJ2-3, with D perhaps given as TRBD1 or TRBD2 (5 bases each). Trimming took off 0 bases at V and 5 bases at J, with 19 bases between the two ends. In germline, CDR1 is SGDLS, CDR2 YYNGEE. This CDR3 spans 17 amino acids. The CDR3 DNA is TGTGCCAGCAGCGTAGAGGGGACGCCCTCAGCGAGAGATACGCAGTATTTT. This encodes CASSVEGTPSARDTQYF.

The V call is TRBV11-3, the J call TRBJ2-1; 8 bases agree with TRBD2. The CDR3 runs 16 residues. V shed 4 bases, J shed 5 bases, and the junction held 10 bases outside the gene matches. Germline V gives CDR1 SGHNT, CDR2 YENEEA. CDR3 nucleotides: TGTGCCAGCAGCTCGAGAGGGCGGGAGGACGACAATGAGCAGTTCTTC. It specifies CASSSRGREDDNEQFF.

The rearrangement joins TRBV27 to TRBJ1-5; perhaps TRBD1 as D (5 bases). This CDR3 has 16 residues. Trimming shortened V by 2 bases and J by 2 bases, and 13 bases separated the two germline ends. Germline V gives CDR1 MNHEY, CDR2 SMNVEV (reference sequence). The chain's CDR3 is CASSLAGRQGNQPQHF. The CDR3 DNA is TGTGCCAGCAGTTTAGCAGGGCGGCAAGGCAATCAGCCCCAGCATTTT.